These 28 T cell receptor beta chains share one sample of origin, sequenced in a study of cytomegalovirus exposure and HLA in healthy donors. PCR involved 60 Vbeta and 13 Jbeta primers. Repertoires were generated with immunoSEQ multiplex PCR, while TCRdb's copy carries only in-frame clones and drops some. The sample comprises approximately 250,000 clones, about 77% of which are singletons, and about 0.47% rests with the top ten. The specimen sequenced was PBMCs. The origin of the receptors is a boy aged 5-17 years in good health and CMV-seronegative.

The chain recombines TRBV11-3 with TRBJ1-3; D ambiguous. Between the trimmed V and J ends, which lost 1 base and 0 bases, there was a span of 10 bases. CDR3 size: 16 residues. Germline-derived CDR1 and CDR2 are SGHNT and YENEEA. The CDR3 sequence is CASSLVGLNSGNTIYF. The DNA of the CDR3 is TGTGCCAGCAGCTTAGTCGGACTAAACTCTGGAAACACCATATATTTT.

The V and J genes are TRBV11-2 and TRBJ1-4, with TRBD1 matching 9 bases. The V gene end was trimmed by 4 bases and the J gene end by 7 bases; junction bases not matched to a gene: 7. CDR1 is SGHAT and CDR2 is FQNNGV in the germline V gene. This CDR3 has 15 residues. CDR3 loop: CASSSFPGQGEKLFF. The CDR3 DNA reads as TGTGCCAGCAGCTCCTTCCCGGGACAGGGTGAAAAACTGTTTTTT. Full variable domain (rest looked up from reference TRBV11-2 and TRBJ1-4): EAGVAQSPRYKIIEKRQSVAFWCNPISGHATLYWYQQILGQGPKLLIQFQNNGVVDDSQLPKDRFSAERLKGVDSTLKIQPAKLEDSAVYLCASSSFPGQGEKLFFGSGTQLSVL.

The chain links TRBV15 to TRBJ2-1; TRBD2 aligns across 8 bases. J gave up 3 bases and V 3 bases, and 7 bases lay outside the gene matches. Germline V gene data show CDR1 as LNHNV and CDR2 as YYDKDF (reference sequence). The CDR3 totals 16 residues. The DNA for the CDR3 is TGTGCCACCAGCAGGCGCCCGGGGGGGGGCTACAATGAGCAGTTCTTC. Translated: CATSRRPGGGYNEQFF.

V gene TRBV11-3 combines with J gene TRBJ2-3; 8 bases fit TRBD2. Germline CDR1 SGHNT, CDR2 YENEEA. CDR3 length equals 15 residues. V dropped 4 bases and J dropped 2; count of bases not matched to a gene: 5. The CDR3 DNA follows: TGTGCCAGCAGCTATCGGCGGGGGGCCACAGATACGCAGTATTTT. It yields the protein CASSYRRGATDTQYF.

This chain connects TRBV5-4 to TRBJ2-2; D gene unclear. The CDR3 consists of 15 residues. V lost 0 bases to trimming and J lost 3 bases, with 9 bases between them. From germline, CDR1 is SGHNT and CDR2 YYREEE (reference sequence). The CDR3 here is CASSLGGIDTGELFF. The CDR3 DNA reads as TGTGCCAGCAGCTTGGGTGGCATTGACACCGGGGAGCTGTTTTTT.

This chain connects TRBV7-6 to TRBJ1-1; TRBD1 matches 10 bases. Trimming took 2 bases from V and 0 from J; bases not matched to a gene: 3. This CDR3 has 16 amino acids. The germline V gene encodes CDR1 SGHVS and CDR2 FNYEAQ. CDR3 amino acids: CASSLRDRGMNTEAFF. CDR3 nucleotide sequence: TGTGCCAGCAGCTTACGGGACAGGGGAATGAACACTGAAGCTTTCTTT.

The chain carries TRBV25-1 and TRBJ1-2; no clear D gene. Germline CDR1 and CDR2: MGHDK and SYGVNS. With 0 bases removed from V and 6 bases from J, the gap between germline ends came to 8 bases. There are 13 residues in the CDR3. Here the CDR3 DNA reads TGTGCCAGCAGTGAATATCCAGGCGATGGCTACACCTTC. Amino acid sequence: CASSEYPGDGYTF.

V gene TRBV30 combines with J gene TRBJ2-5; 7 positions match TRBD1. Germline-derived CDR1 and CDR2 are GTSNPN and SVGIG (reference sequence). The CDR3 consists of 15 residues. Trimming removed 1 base from V and 5 bases from J; junction bases left unmatched: 10. The CDR3 protein is CAWSDPTGAGETQYF. The CDR3 DNA follows: TGTGCCTGGAGTGATCCCACAGGGGCTGGGGAGACCCAGTACTTC. Complete variable domain (other parts from reference TRBV30 and TRBJ2-5): SQTIHQWPATLVQPVGSPLSLECTVEGTSNPNLYWYRQAAGRGLQLLFYSVGIGQISSEVPQNLSASRPQDRQFILSSKKLLLSDSGFYLCAWSDPTGAGETQYFGPGTRLLVL.

The V and J genes are TRBV25-1 and TRBJ2-7; TRBD1 might be the D (5 bases). Germline CDR1 is MGHDK and CDR2 is SYGVNS. Trimming removed 2 bases at V and 6 bases at J, with 14 bases between. The CDR3 contains 14 residues. The DNA of the CDR3 is TGTGCCAGCAGTGAAGTTAACAGGCCGGGCGAGCAGTACTTC. The encoded protein is CASSEVNRPGEQYF.

This rearrangement joins TRBV30 to TRBJ2-1; 11 nucleotides agree with TRBD2. The J segment lost 8 bases and the V segment lost 0 bases, leaving 6 bases of the junction unmatched. From germline, CDR1 is GTSNPN and CDR2 SVGIG (reference sequence). CDR3 size: 15 residues. Here the CDR3 DNA reads TGTGCCTGGAGTGTAACTAGCGGGAGAGGCTATGAGCAGTTCTTC. This codes for CAWSVTSGRGYEQFF.

This chain links TRBV6-5 with TRBJ2-2, with unresolved D. Per germline, CDR1 MNHEY and CDR2 SVGAGI. Trimming took off 5 bases at V and 5 bases at J, with 12 bases between the two ends. The CDR3 runs to 14 residues. The CDR3 nucleotides read TGTGCCAGCAGTGCTTTGCGCGGAACCGGGGAGCTGTTTTTT. Translated: CASSALRGTGELFF.

The V call is TRBV29-1, the J call TRBJ2-2; the match to TRBD1 covers 8 bases. V lost 7 bases and J lost 1; bases outside the gene matches: 2. Germline CDR1 is SQVTM and CDR2 is ANQGSEA. This CDR3 region has 13 residues. CDR3 DNA sequence: TGCAGCGCGGACAGGGAGAACACCGGGGAGCTGTTTTTT. Its translation is CSADRENTGELFF.

The rearrangement uses TRBV30 and TRBJ1-2, with TRBD1 matching over 7 bases. This CDR3 spans 17 amino acids. V lost 0 bases and J lost 7; bases outside the gene matches: 17. Germline V lookup: CDR1 GTSNPN, CDR2 SVGIG (reference sequence). The CDR3 spells CAWSVEWGRRPGGGYTF. The DNA for the CDR3 is TGTGCCTGGAGTGTAGAGTGGGGGCGCCGCCCAGGGGGTGGCTACACCTTC.

The chain carries TRBV7-8 and TRBJ1-3; D perhaps matches TRBD1 (5 bases). The germline V and J ends were trimmed by 5 bases and 0 bases, with 20 bases remaining between them. This CDR3 has 18 amino acids. Germline V gene lookup returns CDR1 SGHVS and CDR2 FQNEAQ. CDR3 coding DNA: TGTGCCAGCAGCCCCACTGGCAGGGCCCGAAGCTCTGGAAACACCATATATTTT. Amino acids: CASSPTGRARSSGNTIYF.

V usage is TRBV25-1 and J usage is TRBJ1-2; the D gene is possibly TRBD1 (5 bases). CDR3 length: 12 residues. The germline V and J ends were trimmed by 6 bases and 8 bases, with 13 bases remaining between them. The V gene's germline CDR1 is MGHDK and CDR2 SYGVNS. The CDR3 is CASRLWGQGYTF. The CDR3 DNA reads as TGTGCCAGCAGGCTGTGGGGCCAGGGCTACACCTTC.

V usage is TRBV5-8 and J usage is TRBJ1-1; D is perhaps TRBD1 (5 bases). The CDR3 runs 15 residues. The ends were cut back, 7 bases at V and 1 base at J, with 17 bases in the middle. Germline V gene data show CDR1 as SGHTS and CDR2 as YDEGEE. CDR3 bases: TGTGCCAGCTCCAGAAGGACAACTTCGAACACTGAAGCTTTCTTT. This gives the protein CASSRRTTSNTEAFF.

As concerns this clone: Different DNA sequences within this sample yield the same CDR3. The CDR3 bases are TGCAGCGTTGAAGAGCGGGGGGGGCGAGAGACCCAGTACTTC. Its protein product is CSVEERGGRETQYF. The chain carries TRBV29-1 and TRBJ2-5, with 9 bases identical to TRBD2. Per the germline V gene, CDR1 is SQVTM and CDR2 is ANQGSEA. The CDR3 has 14 residues. V lost 0 bases, J lost 4 bases, and 3 bases stayed unmatched.

The genes are TRBV30 and TRBJ1-4; D gene uncertain. Germline values: CDR1 GTSNPN, CDR2 SVGIG (reference sequence). The V end lost 5 bases, the J end lost 8 bases, and 15 bases lay between the germline ends. There are 13 residues in the CDR3. The CDR3 DNA sequence: TGTGCCTGGGCGACCGCCTACGGGGAAAAACTGTTTTTT. Protein sequence: CAWATAYGEKLFF.

This chain joins TRBV14 and TRBJ2-7; 10 bases fit TRBD2. The CDR3 contains 14 residues. J lost 3 bases, V lost 2 bases, and 1 base had no gene match. Germline loops: CDR1 SGHDN, CDR2 FVKESK. The CDR3 bases are TGTGCCAGCAGCCAACTAGCGGGAGTCTACGAGCAGTACTTC. It encodes CASSQLAGVYEQYF.

This clone was seen a single time. The chain joins TRBV19 to TRBJ2-4; 8 bases align to TRBD1. The CDR3 has 16 amino acids. The J segment lost 3 bases and the V segment lost 3 bases, leaving 7 bases of the junction unmatched. The V gene's germline CDR1 is LNHDA and CDR2 SQIVND (reference sequence). The CDR3 is CASSMDREGSKNIQYF. The CDR3, as DNA: TGTGCCAGTAGTATGGACAGGGAAGGGAGCAAAAACATTCAGTACTTC. Looking up the rest from reference TRBV19 and TRBJ2-4 gives the full variable domain: DGGITQSPKYLFRKEGQNVTLSCEQNLNHDAMYWYRQDPGQGLRLIYYSQIVNDFQKGDIAEGYSVSREKKESFPLTVTSAQKNPTAFYLCASSMDREGSKNIQYFGAGTRLSVL.

The J gene is TRBJ2-2, the V gene TRBV11-2; 10 positions match TRBD2. CDR3 length: 19 residues. Trimming at V came to 5 bases and at J to 7 bases, leaving 19 bases not matched to a gene. Per the germline V gene, CDR1 is SGHAT and CDR2 is FQNNGV. CDR3 region: CASSQSSGRAPGVGGELFF. Written as DNA, the CDR3 is TGTGCCAGCAGCCAAAGCAGCGGGAGGGCCCCAGGGGTGGGCGGGGAGCTGTTTTTT.

This clone has more than one count but fewer than ten. The chain carries TRBV5-4 and TRBJ1-1; D gene ambiguous. From germline, CDR1 is SGHNT and CDR2 YYREEE (reference sequence). The CDR3 runs to 15 residues. The ends were cut back, 0 bases at V and 6 bases at J, with 15 bases in the middle. The CDR3 sequence is CASSLAGPTAAEAFF. The CDR3 DNA follows: TGTGCCAGCAGCTTGGCTGGTCCTACTGCGGCTGAAGCTTTCTTT.

This chain joins TRBV6-6 and TRBJ2-3; 9 bases are shared with TRBD1. V gave up 4 bases and J gave up 5 bases; unmatched junction bases: 7. CDR1 MNHNY and CDR2 SVGAGI come from the germline V gene (reference sequence). This CDR3 comprises 15 residues. The CDR3 region is CASSFTGGFGDTQYF. The CDR3 bases are TGTGCCAGCAGTTTTACAGGGGGCTTTGGAGATACGCAGTATTTT.

This clone was counted a few times. The genes are TRBV18 and TRBJ1-2; TRBD1 might be the D (5 bases). The CDR3 spans 13 residues. With 2 bases removed from V and 5 bases from J, the gap between germline ends came to 9 bases. The germline V gene encodes CDR1 KGHSH and CDR2 LQKENI. The DNA for the CDR3 is TGTGCCAGCTCACCAGCGACAGAATATGGCTACACCTTC. Protein sequence: CASSPATEYGYTF.

The chain joins TRBV28 to TRBJ2-3; D is uncertain. V lost 5 bases and J lost 1, with 4 bases in between. CDR1 and CDR2 from the germline V gene are MDHEN and SYDVKM. This CDR3 region has 12 residues. Written as DNA, the CDR3 is TGTGCCAGCAGTACAGGCACAGATACGCAGTATTTT. This gives the protein CASSTGTDTQYF.

This chain joins TRBV20-1 and TRBJ1-3; D not resolved. The CDR3 length is 11 residues. Per germline, CDR1 DFQATT and CDR2 SNEGSKA (reference sequence). The ends were cut back, 4 bases at V and 3 bases at J, with 4 bases in the middle. CDR3 coding DNA: TGCAGTGCTATCATTGGAAACACCATATATTTT. Amino acids: CSAIIGNTIYF.

The chain is built from TRBV14 and TRBJ2-7, with TRBD1 as a possible D gene (6 bases). In germline, CDR1 is SGHDN, CDR2 FVKESK. V was trimmed by 4 bases and J by 11 bases, leaving 15 bases between them. This CDR3 is 12 amino acids long. The DNA of the CDR3 is TGTGCCAGCAGCCTATCCGACAGGTTAAAGTACTTC. Residues: CASSLSDRLKYF.

V gene TRBV7-9 combines with J gene TRBJ1-2, with D perhaps TRBD1 (5 bases). This CDR3 is 17 amino acids long. V shed 6 bases and J shed 0 bases, with 20 bases lying between them. CDR1 is SEHNR, CDR2 FQNEAQ, per germline (reference sequence). CDR3 DNA: TGTGCCAGCAGTCCGCGGACGGACACCGAATCTAACTATGGCTACACCTTC. Translated, it gives CASSPRTDTESNYGYTF.